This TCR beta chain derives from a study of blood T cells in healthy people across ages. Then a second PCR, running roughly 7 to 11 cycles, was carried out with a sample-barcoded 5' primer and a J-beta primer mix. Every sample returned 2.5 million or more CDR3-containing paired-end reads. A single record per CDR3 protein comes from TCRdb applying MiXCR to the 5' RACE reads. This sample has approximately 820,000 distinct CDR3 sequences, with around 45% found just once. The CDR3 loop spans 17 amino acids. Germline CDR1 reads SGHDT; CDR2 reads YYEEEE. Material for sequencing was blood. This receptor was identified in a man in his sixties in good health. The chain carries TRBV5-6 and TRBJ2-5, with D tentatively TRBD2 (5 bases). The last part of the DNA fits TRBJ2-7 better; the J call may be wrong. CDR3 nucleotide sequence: TGTGCCAGCAGCCTACCGGCGGCCGGGGTGAAGGTGTACGAGCAGTACTTC. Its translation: CASSLPAAGVKVYEQYF.